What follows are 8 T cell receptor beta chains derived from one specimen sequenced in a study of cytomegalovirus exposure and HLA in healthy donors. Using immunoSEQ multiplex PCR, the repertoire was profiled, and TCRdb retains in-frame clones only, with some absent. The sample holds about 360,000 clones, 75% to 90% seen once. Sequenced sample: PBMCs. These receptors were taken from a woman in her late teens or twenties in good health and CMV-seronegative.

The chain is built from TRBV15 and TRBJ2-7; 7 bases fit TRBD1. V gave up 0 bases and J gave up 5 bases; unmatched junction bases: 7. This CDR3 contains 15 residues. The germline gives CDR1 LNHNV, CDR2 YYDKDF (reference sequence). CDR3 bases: TGTGCCACCAGCAGAGATCCGCAGGGGGTTAACGAGCAGTACTTC. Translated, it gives CATSRDPQGVNEQYF.

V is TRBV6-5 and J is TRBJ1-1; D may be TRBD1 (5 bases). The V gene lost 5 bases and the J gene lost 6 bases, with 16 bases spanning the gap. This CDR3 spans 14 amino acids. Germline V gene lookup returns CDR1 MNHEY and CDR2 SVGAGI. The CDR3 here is CASSHDSAASEAFF. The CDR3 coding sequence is TGTGCCAGCAGTCACGACAGTGCCGCCTCTGAAGCTTTCTTT.

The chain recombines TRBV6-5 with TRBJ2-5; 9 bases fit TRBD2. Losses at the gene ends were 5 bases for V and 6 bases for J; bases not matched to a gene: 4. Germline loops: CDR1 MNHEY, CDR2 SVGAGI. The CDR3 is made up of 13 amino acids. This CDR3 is CASSTGTSKTQYF. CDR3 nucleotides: TGTGCCAGCAGTACCGGGACTAGCAAGACCCAGTACTTC.

The CDR3 DNA sequence: TGTGCCATCAGTGATCAGGTTCCTAATGGGGAGCAGTACTTC. Amino acids: CAISDQVPNGEQYF. The chain carries TRBV10-3 and TRBJ2-7; D ambiguous. The V gene's germline CDR1 is ENHRY and CDR2 SYGVKD. V was clipped by 3 bases and J by 7 bases, with 16 bases between them. This CDR3 is 14 amino acids long.

CDR3 amino acids: CSGRATDTQYF. The DNA of the CDR3 is TGCAGTGGTAGGGCAACAGATACGCAGTATTTT. The rearrangement joins TRBV20-1 to TRBJ2-3, with no clear D. The CDR3 sequence is 11 residues long. Germline V CDR1 and CDR2: DFQATT, SNEGSKA (reference sequence). V lost 7 bases, J lost 3 bases, and 8 bases lay in between.

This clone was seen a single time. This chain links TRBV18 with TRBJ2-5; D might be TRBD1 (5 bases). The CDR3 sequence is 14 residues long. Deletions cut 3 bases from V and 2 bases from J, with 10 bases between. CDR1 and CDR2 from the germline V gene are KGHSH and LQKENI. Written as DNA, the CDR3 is TGTGCCAGCTCACCCAGGGTACCTCAAGAGACCCAGTACTTC. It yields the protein CASSPRVPQETQYF. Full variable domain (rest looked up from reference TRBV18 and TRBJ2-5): NAGVMQNPRHLVRRRGQEARLRCSPMKGHSHVYWYRQLPEEGLKFMVYLQKENIIDESGMPKERFSAEFPKEGPSILRIQQVVRGDSAAYFCASSPRVPQETQYFGPGTRLLVL.

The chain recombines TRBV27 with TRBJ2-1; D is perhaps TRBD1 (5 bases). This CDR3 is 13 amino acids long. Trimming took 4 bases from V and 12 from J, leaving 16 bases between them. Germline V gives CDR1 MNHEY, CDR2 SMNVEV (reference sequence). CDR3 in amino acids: CASSSYRSSWQFF. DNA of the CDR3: TGTGCCAGCAGTTCGTACAGGTCCTCCTGGCAGTTCTTC.

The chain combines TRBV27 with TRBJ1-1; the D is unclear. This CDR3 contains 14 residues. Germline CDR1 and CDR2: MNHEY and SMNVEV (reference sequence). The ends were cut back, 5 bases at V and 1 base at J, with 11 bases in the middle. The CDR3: CASSLVGPNTEAFF. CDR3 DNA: TGTGCCAGCAGTCTAGTAGGTCCGAACACTGAAGCTTTCTTT.